This passage covers 26 T cell receptor beta chains from one sample sequenced in a study of cytomegalovirus exposure and HLA in healthy donors. Only in-frame clones appear in the TCRdb table, and some are missing; sequencing was by immunoSEQ multiplex PCR. The repertoire consists of around 190,000 clones, with about 83% occurring once and the leading ten covering almost 1.5%. The sequenced sample consisted of PBMCs. The receptors shown here come from a woman younger than 35 in good health and CMV-seronegative.

The chain is built from TRBV7-2 and TRBJ2-7; 7 bases agree with TRBD2. Germline CDR1 SGHTA, CDR2 FQGNSA. This CDR3 spans 16 amino acids. After removal of 5 bases from V and 2 bases from J, the junction contained 12 bases not matched to a gene. The CDR3 spells CASSILGAGKPYEQYF. CDR3 DNA: TGTGCCAGCAGCATCCTAGGAGCGGGGAAACCCTACGAGCAGTACTTC.

The gene calls are TRBV7-9 and TRBJ2-7, with 7 bases that match TRBD2. V trimming: 5 bases; J trimming: 3 bases; junction bases outside the gene matches: 10. This CDR3 has 15 amino acids. From germline, CDR1 is SEHNR and CDR2 FQNEAQ (reference sequence). CDR3 nucleotide sequence: TGTGCCAGCAGCCCGAGGACTAGAAACTACTACGAGCAGTACTTC. Protein sequence: CASSPRTRNYYEQYF.

The chain couples TRBV10-1 to TRBJ2-1; TRBD2 might be the D (6 bases). This CDR3 region has 16 residues. V lost 5 bases and J lost 6, with 20 bases in between. CDR1 WNHNN and CDR2 SYGVQD come from the germline V gene (reference sequence). CDR3 amino acids: CASSWERTKVGNEQFF. In DNA form, the CDR3 reads TGCGCCAGCAGTTGGGAGAGGACTAAGGTGGGCAATGAGCAGTTCTTC.

This chain uses TRBV14 with TRBJ2-5; D uncertain. CDR3 length: 13 residues. The ends were cut back, 4 bases at V and 0 bases at J, with 6 bases in the middle. Germline assignment: CDR1 SGHDN and CDR2 FVKESK. DNA for the CDR3: TGTGCCAGCAGCCTTTCGTACCAAGAGACCCAGTACTTC. This translates into CASSLSYQETQYF.

The gene calls are TRBV5-1 and TRBJ1-2; possibly TRBD1 for D (6 bases). Germline-derived CDR1 and CDR2 are SGHRS and YFSETQ. The CDR3 covers 15 residues. Trimming removed 0 bases from V and 5 bases from J, with 14 bases in between. The CDR3 DNA follows: TGCGCCAGCAGCTTGGCAGCAGGGGAATTTTATGGCTACACCTTC. Translation: CASSLAAGEFYGYTF. Together with reference TRBV5-1 and TRBJ1-2, the CDR3 gives the full variable domain: KAGVTQTPRYLIKTRGQQVTLSCSPISGHRSVSWYQQTPGQGLQFLFEYFSETQRNKGNFPGRFSGRQFSNSRSEMNVSTLELGDSALYLCASSLAAGEFYGYTFGSGTRLTVV.

The rearrangement links TRBV9 to TRBJ2-5, with 8 positions matching TRBD1. This CDR3 region has 13 residues. Germline CDR1 is SGDLS and CDR2 is YYNGEE. V lost 3 bases, J lost 3 bases, and 1 base stayed unmatched. The CDR3 nucleotides read TGTGCCAGCAGCGCAGGGGGCGAAGAGACCCAGTACTTC. Amino acids: CASSAGGEETQYF.

This clone was counted once. The rearrangement uses TRBV5-1 and TRBJ1-5; weak D call: TRBD1 (5 bases). The CDR3 is 15 amino acids. The germline V and J ends were trimmed by 0 bases and 4 bases, with 11 bases remaining between them. Germline-derived CDR1 and CDR2 are SGHRS and YFSETQ. The DNA for the CDR3 is TGCGCCAGCAGCTTGGATGTCAAGGGGAATCAGCCCCAGCATTTT. The encoded protein is CASSLDVKGNQPQHF.

This chain links TRBV7-8 with TRBJ1-6, with 8 positions matching TRBD1. The V gene's germline CDR1 is SGHVS and CDR2 FQNEAQ. The CDR3 runs 17 residues. V lost 0 bases, J lost 3 bases, and 4 bases stayed unmatched. Here the CDR3 DNA reads TGTGCCAGCAGCTTAGCCGGGACAGGCGACTATAATTCACCCCTCCACTTT. This gives the protein CASSLAGTGDYNSPLHF.

The CDR3 nucleotides read TGTGCCGCCAGGGATTTCGCCACAGATACGCAGTATTTT. It translates to CAARDFATDTQYF. This rearrangement joins TRBV6-5 to TRBJ2-3, with D perhaps TRBD1 (5 bases). Germline CDR1 MNHEY, CDR2 SVGAGI. V was clipped by 11 bases and J by 2 bases, with 14 bases between them. The CDR3 has 13 residues.

This sequence joins TRBV11-2 and TRBJ2-7; no clear D. V was trimmed by 2 bases and J by 0 bases, leaving 5 bases between them. This CDR3 has 13 amino acids. Germline V gives CDR1 SGHAT, CDR2 FQNNGV. This CDR3 reads CASSLTDSYEQYF. CDR3 nucleotide sequence: TGTGCCAGCAGCTTAACAGACTCCTACGAGCAGTACTTC.

This sequence joins TRBV10-1 and TRBJ2-1, with a possible D match to TRBD2 (5 bases). Germline values: CDR1 WNHNN, CDR2 SYGVQD (reference sequence). Trimming cost V 10 bases and J 9 bases, with 19 bases left between them. The CDR3 sequence is 13 residues long. The CDR3 spells CATHPGSGFEQFF. The CDR3 region has the DNA TGCGCCACCCACCCGGGATCGGGATTTGAGCAGTTCTTC.

The chain links TRBV5-1 to TRBJ2-7; D possibly corresponds to TRBD2 (5 bases). The CDR3 is 15 residues long. Germline V CDR1 and CDR2: SGHRS, YFSETQ. V was clipped by 4 bases and J by 4 bases, with 18 bases between them. The CDR3 sequence is CASSRERGAGYEQYF. The CDR3 coding sequence is TGCGCCAGCAGCAGGGAGCGAGGAGCCGGATACGAGCAGTACTTC.

This chain uses TRBV5-1 with TRBJ2-7; 10 positions agree with TRBD2. The length of the CDR3 is 17 residues. V trimming: 2 bases; J trimming: 0 bases; junction bases outside the gene matches: 8. The germline CDR1 and CDR2 sequences are SGHRS and YFSETQ. CDR3 in DNA: TGCGCCAGCAGCTTCCCAGCGGGAGGGGGGTTCTCCTACGAGCAGTACTTC. Translated, it gives CASSFPAGGGFSYEQYF.

The genes are TRBV9 and TRBJ2-1; TRBD1 matches at 10 bases. The V gene's germline CDR1 is SGDLS and CDR2 YYNGEE. V shed 3 bases, J shed 7 bases, and the junction held 10 bases outside the gene matches. This CDR3 has 16 amino acids. As DNA, the CDR3 is TGTGCCAGCAGCGAATTCGGGACAGGGGCGGGAAATGAGCAGTTCTTC. This sequence encodes CASSEFGTGAGNEQFF. Filled out from reference TRBV9 and TRBJ2-1, the complete variable domain reads DSGVTQTPKHLITATGQRVTLRCSPRSGDLSVYWYQQSLDQGLQFLIQYYNGEERAKGNILERFSAQQFPDLHSELNLSSLELGDSALYFCASSEFGTGAGNEQFFGPGTRLTVL.

V usage is TRBV28 and J usage is TRBJ2-1, with 9 positions matching TRBD2. This CDR3 spans 15 amino acids. Germline CDR1 reads MDHEN; CDR2 reads SYDVKM. J was trimmed by 6 bases and V by 6 bases; bases with no gene match: 9. The CDR3 region is CASSLAGRGRNEQFF. CDR3 nucleotides: TGTGCCAGCAGCCTAGCGGGAAGGGGACGCAATGAGCAGTTCTTC.

The chain employs TRBV5-6 and TRBJ1-2, with D tentatively TRBD1 (6 bases). Trimming removed 3 bases from V and 1 base from J, with 13 bases in between. The germline V gene has CDR1 SGHDT and CDR2 YYEEEE. The CDR3 is made up of 15 amino acids. CDR3: CASSWTDRFNYGYTF. CDR3 nucleotide sequence: TGTGCCAGCAGCTGGACGGACAGATTTAACTATGGCTACACCTTC.

The chain carries TRBV7-9 and TRBJ2-1; 9 nucleotides align to TRBD2. The CDR3 sequence is 16 residues long. V gave up 5 bases and J gave up 16 bases; unmatched junction bases: 21. Per germline, CDR1 SEHNR and CDR2 FQNEAQ (reference sequence). CDR3 bases: TGTGCCAGCAGCCCCGTAGGTGCGGGAGGGGTGGATGCGGGATTCTTC. Its protein is CASSPVGAGGVDAGFF.

The genes are TRBV2 and TRBJ1-2; 7 bases fit TRBD1. Germline trimming cut 7 bases from V and 7 bases from J; bases unmatched to any gene: 15. CDR3 size: 15 residues. CDR1 is SNHLY and CDR2 is FYNNEI in the germline V gene. In nucleotides, the CDR3 is TGTGCCAGCACCCAAGCGTACAGGGGAGGAGGTGGCTACACCTTC. Residues: CASTQAYRGGGGYTF.

This chain connects TRBV18 to TRBJ1-1; possibly TRBD1 for D (5 bases). Germline V gene data show CDR1 as KGHSH and CDR2 as LQKENI. Trimming took 6 bases from V and 1 from J, leaving 9 bases between them. The CDR3 consists of 13 residues. The CDR3 region is CASSTGQNTEAFF. CDR3 bases: TGTGCCAGCTCGACCGGACAGAACACTGAAGCTTTCTTT.

This chain links TRBV7-6 with TRBJ2-2; 7 bases are a match to TRBD1. V dropped 1 base and J dropped 0; count of bases not matched to a gene: 2. The V gene's germline CDR1 is SGHVS and CDR2 FNYEAQ. The CDR3 has 16 amino acids. In nucleotides, the CDR3 is TGTGCCAGCAGCTTAGAAGGGACAGCGAACACCGGGGAGCTGTTTTTT. The encoded protein is CASSLEGTANTGELFF.

The chain employs TRBV5-1 and TRBJ2-7; TRBD2 matches at 15 bases. Germline CDR1 SGHRS, CDR2 YFSETQ. This CDR3 is 17 amino acids long. With 2 bases clipped from V and 1 base from J, the junction kept 4 bases outside the gene matches. The chain's CDR3 is CASSFGLAGGASYEQYF. CDR3 in DNA: TGCGCCAGCAGCTTCGGACTAGCGGGAGGGGCATCCTACGAGCAGTACTTC.

The J gene is TRBJ2-1, the V gene TRBV25-1; 7 bases are a match to TRBD2. Trimming removed 3 bases from V and 6 bases from J; junction bases left unmatched: 8. The CDR3 consists of 15 residues. From germline, CDR1 is MGHDK and CDR2 SYGVNS. The CDR3 region is CASSDPRTSSNEQFF. The CDR3, as DNA: TGTGCCAGCAGTGATCCTCGGACTAGTAGCAATGAGCAGTTCTTC.

This chain connects TRBV7-6 to TRBJ1-1; D remains unclear. The V gene's germline CDR1 is SGHVS and CDR2 FNYEAQ. There are 13 residues in the CDR3. Deletions cut 3 bases from V and 4 bases from J, with 9 bases between. CDR3 nucleotide sequence: TGTGCCAGCAGCTTCGAGCGGGGCACTGAAGCTTTCTTT. Translating gives CASSFERGTEAFF.

The rearrangement joins TRBV4-1 to TRBJ1-3; 7 bases are a match to TRBD1. V shed 3 bases and J 0 bases; nucleotides not matched to a gene: 17. Germline CDR1 reads MGHRA; CDR2 reads YSYEKL. CDR3 length: 20 amino acids. CDR3 sequence reads: CASSHLGTATFKRSGNTIYF. The CDR3 DNA follows: TGCGCCAGCAGCCATCTCGGGACAGCAACCTTTAAGCGCTCTGGAAACACCATATATTTT.

The chain carries TRBV19 and TRBJ2-7, with D maybe TRBD2 (6 bases). V was cut by 2 bases and J by 2 bases, with 19 bases left in between. Germline V gives CDR1 LNHDA, CDR2 SQIVND (reference sequence). The CDR3 has 17 amino acids. The CDR3 bases are TGTGCCAGTAGTATACGGGGCGCAGAAGGGGAGGCCTACGAGCAGTACTTC. Translating gives CASSIRGAEGEAYEQYF. Filled out from reference TRBV19 and TRBJ2-7, the complete variable domain reads DGGITQSPKYLFRKEGQNVTLSCEQNLNHDAMYWYRQDPGQGLRLIYYSQIVNDFQKGDIAEGYSVSREKKESFPLTVTSAQKNPTAFYLCASSIRGAEGEAYEQYFGPGTRLTVT.

The rearrangement uses TRBV6-1 and TRBJ1-5; the D is unclear. From germline, CDR1 is MNHNS and CDR2 SASEGT. The ends were cut back, 4 bases at V and 1 base at J, with 5 bases in the middle. This CDR3 comprises 13 residues. The CDR3 sequence is CASSVQSNQPQHF. The CDR3 DNA reads as TGTGCCAGCAGTGTACAAAGCAATCAGCCCCAGCATTTT.